This TCR beta chain was recorded in a study of cytomegalovirus exposure and HLA in healthy donors. The primer mix had 60 Vbeta and 13 Jbeta primers. Clones were read by immunoSEQ multiplex PCR, and TCRdb kept only the in-frame ones, dropping some. Counted here are 200,000 or so clones, roughly 85% occurring once; the ten biggest clones make up around 2%. There are 15 residues in the CDR3. Germline assignment: CDR1 MNHEY and CDR2 SVGAGI. The V and J ends lost 5 bases and 3 bases, in that order; junction bases with no gene match: 7. The sequence was obtained from a man aged 18-30 years in good health and CMV-seronegative. This chain connects TRBV6-5 to TRBJ2-1; 7 bases map to TRBD1. Sequenced material: PBMCs. The CDR3 protein is CASSATGSGYNEQFF. In DNA, the CDR3 is TGTGCCAGCAGTGCGACAGGGAGCGGCTACAATGAGCAGTTCTTC.